This T cell receptor (beta chain) was profiled in a study of cytomegalovirus exposure and HLA in healthy donors. Findings and limits, study-wide: Indistinguishable V segments such as TRBV6-2 and TRBV6-3 were excluded. TCR beta V segments were, for the most part, productive about 87% or about 30% of the time in an earlier analysis.

The PCR was carried out with 60 Vbeta primers and 13 Jbeta primers. Some clones are missing from TCRdb's copy, which holds only in-frame ones; the method was immunoSEQ multiplex PCR. The table has approximately 61,000 clones, around 75% seen once; the top ten hold roughly 51%. Trimming took 2 bases from V and 7 from J, leaving 15 bases between them. Germline loops: CDR1 SGHTA, CDR2 FQGTGA. The CDR3 has 15 residues. On this clone itself: Its antigen remains unidentified.

Sequenced material: PBMCs. The J gene is TRBJ2-1, the V gene TRBV7-3; no reliable D call. The sequence came from a middle-aged man in good health and CMV-seropositive. The CDR3 sequence: CASSLDSTSANEQFF. The CDR3 DNA is TGTGCCAGCAGCTTAGATTCGACATCGGCTAATGAGCAGTTCTTC. Using reference TRBV7-3 and TRBJ2-1 for the parts outside the CDR3, the full variable domain is GAGVSQTPSNKVTEKGKYVELRCDPISGHTALYWYRQSLGQGPEFLIYFQGTGAADDSGLPNDRFFAVRPEGSVSTLKIQRTERGDSAVYLCASSLDSTSANEQFFGPGTRLTVL.